This T cell receptor beta chain was sequenced for a study of follicular helper T cells after annual influenza vaccination. Study at large: Sampling occurred days 0, 7 and 28 after each influenza vaccination.

The protocol was immunoSEQ multiplex PCR, while the TCRdb copy is restricted to in-frame clones and leaves out a portion. Of more than 10,000 clones in the sample, 70% to 80% are singletons; the top ten hold 0.8% to 0.95%. CDR1 MNHNS and CDR2 SASEGT come from the germline V gene. V was pared by 7 bases and J by 8 bases, with 11 bases between. The CDR3 extends over 11 amino acids. As to this clone: Its antigen is currently unknown.

The study, taken as a whole, reports: ICOS+CD38+ cTfh clonality tracked population frequency, and its change tracked circulating plasmablast change.

This receptor was identified in an adult who received the influenza vaccine. This chain uses TRBV6-1 with TRBJ1-2, with D unclear. The sequencing used CXCR5- memory CD4+ T cells sorted from blood, collected 6 weeks after influenza vaccination. The CDR3 is CASTPAGGYTF. CDR3 coding DNA: TGTGCCAGCACCCCGGCGGGAGGCTACACCTTC.